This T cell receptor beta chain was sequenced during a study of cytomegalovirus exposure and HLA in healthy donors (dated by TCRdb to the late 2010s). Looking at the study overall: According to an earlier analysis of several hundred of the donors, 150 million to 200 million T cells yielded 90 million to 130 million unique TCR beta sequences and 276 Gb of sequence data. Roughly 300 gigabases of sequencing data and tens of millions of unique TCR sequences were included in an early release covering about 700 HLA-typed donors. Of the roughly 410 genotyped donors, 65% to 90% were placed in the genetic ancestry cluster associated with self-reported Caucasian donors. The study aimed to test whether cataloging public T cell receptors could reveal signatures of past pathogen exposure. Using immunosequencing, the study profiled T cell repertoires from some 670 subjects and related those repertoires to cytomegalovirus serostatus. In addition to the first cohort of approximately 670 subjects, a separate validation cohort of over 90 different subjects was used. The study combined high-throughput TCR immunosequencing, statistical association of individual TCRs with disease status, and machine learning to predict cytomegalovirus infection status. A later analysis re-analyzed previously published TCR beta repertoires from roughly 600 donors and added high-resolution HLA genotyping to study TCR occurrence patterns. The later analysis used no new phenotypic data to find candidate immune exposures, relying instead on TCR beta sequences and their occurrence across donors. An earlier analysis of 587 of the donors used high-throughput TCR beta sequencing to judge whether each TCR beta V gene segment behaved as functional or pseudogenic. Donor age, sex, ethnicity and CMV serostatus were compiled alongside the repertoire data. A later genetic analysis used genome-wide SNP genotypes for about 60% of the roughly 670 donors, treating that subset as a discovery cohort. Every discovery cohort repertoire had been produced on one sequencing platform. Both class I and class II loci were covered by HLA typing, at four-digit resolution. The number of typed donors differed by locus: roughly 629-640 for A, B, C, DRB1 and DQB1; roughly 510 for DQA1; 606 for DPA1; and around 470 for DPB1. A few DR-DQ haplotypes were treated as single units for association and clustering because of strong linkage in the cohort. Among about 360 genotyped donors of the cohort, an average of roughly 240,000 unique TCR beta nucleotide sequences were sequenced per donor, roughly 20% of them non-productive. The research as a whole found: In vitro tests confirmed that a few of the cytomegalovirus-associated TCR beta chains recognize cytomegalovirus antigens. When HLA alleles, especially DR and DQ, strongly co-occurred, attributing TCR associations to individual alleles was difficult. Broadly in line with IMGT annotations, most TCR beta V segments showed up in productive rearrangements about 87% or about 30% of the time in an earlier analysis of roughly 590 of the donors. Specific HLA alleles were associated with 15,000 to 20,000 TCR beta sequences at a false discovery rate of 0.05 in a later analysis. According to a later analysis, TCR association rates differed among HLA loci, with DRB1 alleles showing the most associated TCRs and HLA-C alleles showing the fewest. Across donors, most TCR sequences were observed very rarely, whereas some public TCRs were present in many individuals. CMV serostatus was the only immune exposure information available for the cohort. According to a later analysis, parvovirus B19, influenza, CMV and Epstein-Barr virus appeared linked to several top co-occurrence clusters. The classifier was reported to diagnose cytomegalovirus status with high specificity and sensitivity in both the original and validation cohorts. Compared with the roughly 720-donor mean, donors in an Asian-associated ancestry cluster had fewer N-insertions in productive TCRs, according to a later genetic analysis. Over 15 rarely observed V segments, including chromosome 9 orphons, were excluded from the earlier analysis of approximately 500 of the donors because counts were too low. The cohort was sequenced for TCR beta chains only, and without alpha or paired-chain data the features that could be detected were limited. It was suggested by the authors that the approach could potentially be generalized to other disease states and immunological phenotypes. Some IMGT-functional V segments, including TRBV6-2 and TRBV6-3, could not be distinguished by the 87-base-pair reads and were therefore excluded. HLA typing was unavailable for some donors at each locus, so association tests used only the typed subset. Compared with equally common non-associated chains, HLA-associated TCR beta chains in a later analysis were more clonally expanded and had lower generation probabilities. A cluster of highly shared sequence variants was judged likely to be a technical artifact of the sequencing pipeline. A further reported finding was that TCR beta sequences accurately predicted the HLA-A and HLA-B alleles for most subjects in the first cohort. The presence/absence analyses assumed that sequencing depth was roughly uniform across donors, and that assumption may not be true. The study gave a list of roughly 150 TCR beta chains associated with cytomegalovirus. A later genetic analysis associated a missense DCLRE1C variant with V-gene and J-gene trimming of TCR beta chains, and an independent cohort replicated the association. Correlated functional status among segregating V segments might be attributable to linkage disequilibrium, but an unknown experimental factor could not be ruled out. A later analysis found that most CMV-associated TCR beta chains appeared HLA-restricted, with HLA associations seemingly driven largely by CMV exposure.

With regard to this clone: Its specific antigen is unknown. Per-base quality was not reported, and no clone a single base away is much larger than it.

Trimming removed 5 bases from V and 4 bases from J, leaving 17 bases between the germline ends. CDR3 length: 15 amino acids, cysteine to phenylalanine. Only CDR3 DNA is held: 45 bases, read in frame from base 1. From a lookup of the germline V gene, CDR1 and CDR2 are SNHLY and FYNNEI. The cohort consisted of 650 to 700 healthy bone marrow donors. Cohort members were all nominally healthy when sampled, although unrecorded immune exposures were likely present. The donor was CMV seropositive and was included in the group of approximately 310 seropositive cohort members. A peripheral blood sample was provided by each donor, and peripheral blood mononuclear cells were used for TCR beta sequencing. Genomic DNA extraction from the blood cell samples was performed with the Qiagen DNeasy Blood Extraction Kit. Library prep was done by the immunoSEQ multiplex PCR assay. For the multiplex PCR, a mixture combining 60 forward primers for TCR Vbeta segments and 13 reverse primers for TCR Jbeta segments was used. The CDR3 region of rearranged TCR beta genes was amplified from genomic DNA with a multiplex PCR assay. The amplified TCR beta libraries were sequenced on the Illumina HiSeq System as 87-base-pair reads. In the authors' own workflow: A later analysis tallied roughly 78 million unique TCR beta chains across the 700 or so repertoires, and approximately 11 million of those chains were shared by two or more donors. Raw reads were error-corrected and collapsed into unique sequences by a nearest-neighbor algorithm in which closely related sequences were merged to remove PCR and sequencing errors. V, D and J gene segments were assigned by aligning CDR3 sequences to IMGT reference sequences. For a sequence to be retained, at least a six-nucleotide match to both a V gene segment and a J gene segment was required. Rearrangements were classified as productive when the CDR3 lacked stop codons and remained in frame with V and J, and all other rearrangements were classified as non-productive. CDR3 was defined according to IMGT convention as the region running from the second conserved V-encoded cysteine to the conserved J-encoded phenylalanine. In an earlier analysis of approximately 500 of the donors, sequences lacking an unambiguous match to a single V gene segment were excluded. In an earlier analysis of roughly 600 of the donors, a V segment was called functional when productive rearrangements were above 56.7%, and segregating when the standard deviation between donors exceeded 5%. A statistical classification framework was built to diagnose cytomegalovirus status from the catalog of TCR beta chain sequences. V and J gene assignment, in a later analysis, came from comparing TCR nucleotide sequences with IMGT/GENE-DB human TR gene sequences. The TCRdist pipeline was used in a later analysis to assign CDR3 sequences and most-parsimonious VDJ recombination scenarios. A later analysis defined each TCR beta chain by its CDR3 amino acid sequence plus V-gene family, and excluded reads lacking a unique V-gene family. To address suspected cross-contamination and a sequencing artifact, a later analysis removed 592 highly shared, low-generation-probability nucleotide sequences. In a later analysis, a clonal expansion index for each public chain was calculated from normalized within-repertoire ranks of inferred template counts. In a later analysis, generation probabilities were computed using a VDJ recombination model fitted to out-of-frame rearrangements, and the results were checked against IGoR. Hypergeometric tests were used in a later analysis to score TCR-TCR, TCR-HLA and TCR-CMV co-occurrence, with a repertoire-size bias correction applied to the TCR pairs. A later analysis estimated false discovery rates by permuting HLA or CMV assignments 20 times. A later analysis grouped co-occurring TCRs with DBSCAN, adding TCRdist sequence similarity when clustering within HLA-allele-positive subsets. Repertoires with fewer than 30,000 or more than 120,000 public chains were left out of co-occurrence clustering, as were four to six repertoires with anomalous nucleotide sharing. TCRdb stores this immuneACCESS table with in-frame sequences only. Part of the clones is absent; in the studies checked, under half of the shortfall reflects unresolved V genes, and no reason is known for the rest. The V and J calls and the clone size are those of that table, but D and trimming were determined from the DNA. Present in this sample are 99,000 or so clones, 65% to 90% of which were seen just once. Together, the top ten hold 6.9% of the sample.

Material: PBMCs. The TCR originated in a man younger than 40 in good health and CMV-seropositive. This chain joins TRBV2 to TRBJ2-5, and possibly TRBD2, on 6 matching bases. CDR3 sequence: CASSSPPGTGETQYF. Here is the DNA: TGTGCCAGCAGTTCACCTCCCGGGACTGGAGAGACCCAGTACTTC.